The 29 T cell receptor beta chains below all came from one sample that was sequenced in a study of blood T cell repertoires in COVID-19. Sequencing was performed with immunoSEQ multiplex PCR; in TCRdb, only in-frame clones are kept and a portion is missing. This table has roughly 130,000 clones, around 80% appearing once. Sequencing was performed on peripheral blood. Every receptor here comes from a man aged 55-75 years with active or convalescent COVID-19.

This clone appeared a few times. The chain uses TRBV5-5 and TRBJ1-6, with 7 positions matching TRBD1. The CDR3 totals 16 residues. V shed 0 bases and J 7 bases; nucleotides not matched to a gene: 7. Germline values: CDR1 SGHKS, CDR2 YYEKEE (reference sequence). The CDR3 DNA reads TGTGCCAGCAGCTTGGGACCGGGACAGAAGAATTCACCCCTCCACTTT. As protein: CASSLGPGQKNSPLHF. The entire variable domain, with the rest obtained from reference TRBV5-5 and TRBJ1-6, is as follows: DAGVTQSPTHLIKTRGQQVTLRCSPISGHKSVSWYQQVLGQGPQFIFQYYEKEERGRGNFPDRFSARQFPNYSSELNVNALLLGDSALYLCASSLGPGQKNSPLHFGNGTRLTVT.

The chain couples TRBV10-3 to TRBJ2-3; D is ambiguous. Germline CDR1 reads ENHRY; CDR2 reads SYGVKD. This CDR3 contains 14 residues. The germline V and J ends were trimmed by 4 bases and 0 bases, with 8 bases remaining between them. The CDR3 loop is CAISGSRSTDTQYF. DNA for the CDR3: TGTGCCATCAGTGGTTCACGGAGCACAGATACGCAGTATTTT.

The chain is built from TRBV3-1 (or the pseudogene TRBV3-2) and TRBJ1-2; 7 bases fit TRBD1. The germline V gene has CDR1 LGHDT and CDR2 YNNKEL (reference sequence). The V segment lost 5 bases and the J segment 4 bases; nucleotides outside the gene matches: 7. This CDR3 region has 14 residues. CDR3 sequence (DNA): TGTGCCAGCAGCTCGGGACAGCCTGGCTATGGCTACACCTTC. Translating it yields CASSSGQPGYGYTF.

The CDR3 loop is CAWTLTSGSNIQYF. The CDR3 DNA sequence: TGTGCCTGGACCCTGACTAGCGGGAGTAACATTCAGTACTTC. V and J are TRBV30 and TRBJ2-4, with TRBD2 matching over 12 bases. V lost 4 bases to trimming and J lost 7 bases; unmatched junction nucleotides: 5. CDR1 and CDR2 (germline): GTSNPN, SVGIG (reference sequence). The CDR3 totals 14 residues.

V usage is TRBV19 and J usage is TRBJ1-2, with TRBD1 as a possible D gene (6 bases). V was shortened by 8 bases and J by 6 bases, with 22 bases between the two germline ends. The germline CDR1 and CDR2 sequences are LNHDA and SQIVND (reference sequence). CDR3 size: 15 residues. In DNA form, the CDR3 reads TGTGCCAGTCTCCCCAGGGGATACGGAGGAGATGGCTACACCTTC. Its translation is CASLPRGYGGDGYTF.

The V and J genes are TRBV29-1 and TRBJ1-2; no clear D gene. V lost 2 bases and J 4 bases, leaving 5 bases between the germline ends. The CDR3 covers 11 residues. Germline V CDR1 and CDR2: SQVTM, ANQGSEA. This chain's CDR3 is CSVERSYGYTF. The CDR3 DNA reads TGCAGCGTTGAAAGGAGCTATGGCTACACCTTC.

The rearrangement joins TRBV2 to TRBJ1-2; D gene uncertain. Trimming removed 4 bases at V and 3 bases at J, with 9 bases between. This CDR3 comprises 13 residues. CDR1 is SNHLY and CDR2 is FYNNEI in the germline V gene. In DNA form, the CDR3 reads TGTGCCAGCAGTGGAGGGAGCCACTATGGCTACACCTTC. Amino acids: CASSGGSHYGYTF.

The genes are TRBV7-2 and TRBJ2-7; 7 positions agree with TRBD1. The CDR3 length is 13 residues. The V segment lost 4 bases and the J segment 4 bases; nucleotides outside the gene matches: 4. CDR1 and CDR2 from the germline V gene are SGHTA and FQGNSA. As DNA, the CDR3 is TGTGCCAGCAGCTGGGACAGAAATTACGAGCAGTACTTC. Its translation is CASSWDRNYEQYF.

This sequence joins TRBV19 and TRBJ1-1, with D tentatively TRBD1 (5 bases). V was pared by 5 bases and J by 9 bases, with 13 bases between. Germline loops: CDR1 LNHDA, CDR2 SQIVND (reference sequence). The CDR3 loop spans 12 amino acids. CDR3 in amino acids: CASSFIRQQAFF. As DNA, the CDR3 is TGTGCCAGTAGTTTTATCCGACAGCAAGCTTTCTTT.

The chain employs TRBV11-3 and TRBJ2-5; 8 bases align to TRBD1. CDR1 is SGHNT, CDR2 YENEEA, per germline. The CDR3 has 14 residues. J gave up 5 bases and V 5 bases, and 7 bases lay outside the gene matches. The CDR3 DNA reads as TGTGCCAGCAGCCAGGGGGCTGAAAAGGAGACCCAGTACTTC. Protein sequence: CASSQGAEKETQYF.

The V call is TRBV24-1, the J call TRBJ1-2; the match to TRBD1 covers 8 bases. The CDR3 consists of 13 residues. The ends lost 1 base at V and 8 bases at J; junction bases unmatched: 2. Germline V gives CDR1 KGHDR, CDR2 SFDVKD. The CDR3 is CATSDFGQGGYTF. The CDR3 DNA is TGTGCCACCAGTGATTTCGGACAGGGCGGCTACACCTTC.

V and J are TRBV4-2 and TRBJ2-1, with 14 bases matching TRBD2. This CDR3 comprises 19 residues. CDR1 is LGHNA, CDR2 YNFKEQ, per germline. The junction had 10 bases not matched to a gene; V was cut back by 1 base and J by 5 bases. The CDR3 loop is CASSQVGTSGSNGHNEQFF. The CDR3 nucleotides read TGTGCCAGCAGCCAAGTCGGGACTAGCGGGAGTAACGGACACAATGAGCAGTTCTTC.

The chain employs TRBV28 and TRBJ1-5; TRBD1 matches at 10 bases. The J segment lost 7 bases and the V segment lost 6 bases, leaving 12 bases of the junction unmatched. The length of the CDR3 is 16 residues. The germline V gene has CDR1 MDHEN and CDR2 SYDVKM. As DNA, the CDR3 is TGTGCCAGCAGCTCATCGGACAGGGGGGAAGGACAGCCCCAGCATTTT. Translated, it gives CASSSSDRGEGQPQHF.

The chain employs TRBV19 and TRBJ1-4; D is perhaps TRBD1 (5 bases). This CDR3 comprises 11 residues. Trimming pared 5 bases from V and 10 bases from J, leaving 8 bases between. Germline CDR1 LNHDA, CDR2 SQIVND (reference sequence). The CDR3 loop is CASSGASKLFF. The CDR3 DNA reads as TGTGCCAGTAGTGGGGCCTCAAAACTGTTTTTT.

The chain combines TRBV19 with TRBJ2-1; 9 bases align to TRBD2. The CDR3 has 16 amino acids. The germline V gene has CDR1 LNHDA and CDR2 SQIVND (reference sequence). With 3 bases clipped from V and 4 bases from J, the junction kept 7 bases outside the gene matches. The CDR3 DNA sequence: TGTGCCAGTAGTATCAGGGGACTAGCTGCATACAATGAGCAGTTCTTC. It encodes CASSIRGLAAYNEQFF.

The chain joins TRBV5-1 to TRBJ2-1, with 11 bases aligning to TRBD1. Trimming took 4 bases from V and 10 from J; bases not matched to a gene: 7. Germline CDR1 SGHRS, CDR2 YFSETQ. The CDR3 has 14 residues. The CDR3, as DNA: TGCGCCAGCAGCAAGGACAGGGGGCAAAGGGAGCAGTTCTTC. This codes for CASSKDRGQREQFF.

There are many counts of this clone. This CDR3 is CASSEPGQVLGYTF. CDR3 nucleotides: TGTGCCAGCAGTGAACCGGGACAGGTCTTAGGCTACACCTTC. The V call is TRBV6-1, the J call TRBJ1-2; 8 bases match TRBD1. Looked up from germline, CDR1 is MNHNS and CDR2 is SASEGT. CDR3 length: 14 amino acids. With 2 bases clipped from V and 8 bases from J, the junction kept 7 bases outside the gene matches.

The chain links TRBV4-3 to TRBJ2-2; 10 bases agree with TRBD2. Germline CDR1 reads LGHNA; CDR2 reads YSLEER. J gave up 4 bases and V 0 bases, and 20 bases lay outside the gene matches. This CDR3 has 22 residues. The CDR3 spells CASSQDRFGTSGEFISTGELFF. In nucleotides, the CDR3 is TGCGCCAGCAGCCAAGATCGTTTCGGAACTAGCGGGGAATTCATCAGCACCGGGGAGCTGTTTTTT.

The chain recombines TRBV4-1 with TRBJ2-1; the D gene is possibly TRBD2 (6 bases). Germline CDR1 and CDR2: MGHRA and YSYEKL. The germline V and J ends were trimmed by 0 bases and 7 bases, with 16 bases remaining between them. The CDR3 has 16 amino acids. This CDR3 reads CASSQDSGSEKNEQFF. In DNA form, the CDR3 reads TGCGCCAGCAGCCAAGATTCCGGGAGTGAAAAGAATGAGCAGTTCTTC.

This clone came up a few times. The chain combines TRBV28 with TRBJ2-5; tentative D call: TRBD2 (5 bases). In germline, CDR1 is MDHEN, CDR2 SYDVKM. The CDR3 totals 14 residues. V lost 2 bases, J lost 2 bases, and 9 bases lay in between. CDR3 amino acids: CASSLGGLQETQYF. As DNA, the CDR3 is TGTGCCAGCAGTTTAGGCGGGTTACAAGAGACCCAGTACTTC.

The rearrangement links TRBV7-2 to TRBJ1-2, with 10 bases identical to TRBD1. V trimming: 3 bases; J trimming: 4 bases; junction bases outside the gene matches: 11. This CDR3 contains 17 residues. The germline CDR1 and CDR2 sequences are SGHTA and FQGNSA. This CDR3 reads CASSLGTRQGAAYGYTF. The CDR3 coding sequence is TGTGCCAGCAGCTTGGGAACCAGACAGGGGGCGGCCTATGGCTACACCTTC.

CDR3: CASSFRGGNTEAFF. The CDR3 region has the DNA TGTGCCAGCAGCTTCCGGGGAGGGAACACTGAAGCTTTCTTT. V and J are TRBV7-8 and TRBJ1-1; D is unclear. V was trimmed by 3 bases and J by 1 base, leaving 9 bases between them. Germline V gene lookup returns CDR1 SGHVS and CDR2 FQNEAQ. This CDR3 has 14 amino acids.

The rearrangement links TRBV3-1 (or the pseudogene TRBV3-2) to TRBJ2-1; D ambiguous. Germline V CDR1 and CDR2: LGHDT, YNNKEL (reference sequence). Trimming removed 3 bases from V and 6 bases from J, with 3 bases in between. This CDR3 comprises 11 residues. CDR3 protein: CASSQRNEQFF. Written as DNA, the CDR3 is TGTGCCAGCAGCCAGCGCAATGAGCAGTTCTTC.

The chain combines TRBV4-3 with TRBJ2-7, with 10 bases aligning to TRBD1. Looked up from germline, CDR1 is LGHNA and CDR2 is YSLEER. This CDR3 spans 16 amino acids. Losses at the gene ends were 0 bases for V and 2 bases for J; bases not matched to a gene: 4. Here the CDR3 DNA reads TGCGCCAGCAGCCAAGAACGAGGGACAGGGGCCTACGAGCAGTACTTC. Translating gives CASSQERGTGAYEQYF.

The chain joins TRBV7-9 to TRBJ2-2; TRBD1 aligns across 8 bases. In germline, CDR1 is SEHNR, CDR2 FQNEAQ (reference sequence). The length of the CDR3 is 16 residues. With 2 bases clipped from V and 2 bases from J, the junction kept 4 bases outside the gene matches. For the CDR3, the DNA is TGTGCCAGCAGCTTAAGGGACAGGCTCAACACCGGGGAGCTGTTTTTT. Protein sequence: CASSLRDRLNTGELFF.

The rearrangement joins TRBV18 to TRBJ1-6, with 9 bases matching TRBD1. This CDR3 comprises 14 residues. CDR1 and CDR2 from the germline V gene are KGHSH and LQKENI. V trimming: 6 bases; J trimming: 7 bases; junction bases outside the gene matches: 4. The CDR3 nucleotides are TGTGCCAGCTCCCCCGGGACAGGGAATTCACCCCTCCACTTT. It codes for CASSPGTGNSPLHF.

The chain uses TRBV2 and TRBJ2-3; D call uncertain. Germline-derived CDR1 and CDR2 are SNHLY and FYNNEI. CDR3 length: 15 amino acids. Trimming cost V 4 bases and J 1 base, with 12 bases left between them. CDR3 region: CASSGLAPRTDTQYF. CDR3 coding DNA: TGTGCCAGCAGTGGTTTAGCTCCGCGCACAGATACGCAGTATTTT.

The chain links TRBV5-6 to TRBJ2-7; 9 nucleotides agree with TRBD2. In germline, CDR1 is SGHDT, CDR2 YYEEEE. The CDR3 consists of 16 residues. V dropped 2 bases and J dropped 7; count of bases not matched to a gene: 13. CDR3 residues: CASSLGVGGRAREQYF. CDR3 nucleotides: TGTGCCAGCAGCTTAGGCGTCGGCGGGAGGGCGCGGGAGCAGTACTTC.

The V call is TRBV28, the J call TRBJ2-2; no reliable D call. The germline V gene has CDR1 MDHEN and CDR2 SYDVKM. Trimming removed 7 bases at V and 7 bases at J, with 10 bases between. The CDR3 contains 12 residues. The CDR3 sequence: CASTDQSGELFF. CDR3 DNA sequence: TGTGCCAGCACAGATCAAAGCGGGGAGCTGTTTTTT.